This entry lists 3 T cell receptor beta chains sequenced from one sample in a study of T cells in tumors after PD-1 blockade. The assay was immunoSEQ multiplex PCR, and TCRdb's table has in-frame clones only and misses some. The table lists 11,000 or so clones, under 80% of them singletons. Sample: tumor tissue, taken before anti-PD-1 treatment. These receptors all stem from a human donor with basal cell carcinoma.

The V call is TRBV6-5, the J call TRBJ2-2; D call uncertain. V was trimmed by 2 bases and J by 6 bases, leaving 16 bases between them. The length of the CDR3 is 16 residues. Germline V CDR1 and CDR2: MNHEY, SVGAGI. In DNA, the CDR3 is TGTGCCAGCAGTTACAAAATCAACCGGGTCGCCGGGGAGCTGTTTTTT. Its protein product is CASSYKINRVAGELFF.

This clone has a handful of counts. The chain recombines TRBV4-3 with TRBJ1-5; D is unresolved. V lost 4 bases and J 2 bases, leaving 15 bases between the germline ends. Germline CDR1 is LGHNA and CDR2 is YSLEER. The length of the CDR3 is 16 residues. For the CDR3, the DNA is TGCGCCAGCAGCCCCGTGGCCGTACGGGGCAATCAGCCCCAGCATTTT. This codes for CASSPVAVRGNQPQHF.

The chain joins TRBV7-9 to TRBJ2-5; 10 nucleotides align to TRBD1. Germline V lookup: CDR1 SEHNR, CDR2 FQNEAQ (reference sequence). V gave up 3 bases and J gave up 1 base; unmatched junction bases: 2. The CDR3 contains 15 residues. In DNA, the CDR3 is TGTGCCAGCAGCTTGGACAGGGGGTTCCAAGAGACCCAGTACTTC. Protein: CASSLDRGFQETQYF.